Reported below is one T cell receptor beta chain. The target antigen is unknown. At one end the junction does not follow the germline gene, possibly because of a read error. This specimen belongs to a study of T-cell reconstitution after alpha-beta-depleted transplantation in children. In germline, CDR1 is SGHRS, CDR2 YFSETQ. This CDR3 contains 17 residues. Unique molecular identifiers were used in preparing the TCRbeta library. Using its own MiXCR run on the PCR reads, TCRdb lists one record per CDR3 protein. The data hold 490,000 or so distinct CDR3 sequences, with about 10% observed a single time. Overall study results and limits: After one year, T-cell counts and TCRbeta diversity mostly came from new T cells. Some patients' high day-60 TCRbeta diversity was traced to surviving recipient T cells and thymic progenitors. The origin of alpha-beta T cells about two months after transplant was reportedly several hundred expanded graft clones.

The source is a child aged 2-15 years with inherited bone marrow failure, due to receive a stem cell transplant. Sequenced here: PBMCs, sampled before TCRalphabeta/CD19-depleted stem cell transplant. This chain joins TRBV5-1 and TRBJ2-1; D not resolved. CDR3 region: CASSLLLSFRSYNERFF. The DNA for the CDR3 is TGCGCCAGCAGCTTGTTGTTGAGTTTTCGCTCCTACAATGAGCGGTTCTTC.